The clone carrying this TCR beta chain was seen only a few times. The CDR3 sequence is 21 residues long. Germline CDR1 and CDR2: SGHAT and FQNNGV. Unmatched junction bases numbered 16, after V lost 2 bases and J lost 2 bases. This specimen comes from a study of blood T cells in healthy people across ages. On the study more broadly: Template switching retrieved approximately one barcoded beta molecule for each two T cells.

Sample-barcoded 5' priming and a J-beta primer mix drove a second PCR of roughly 6 to 12 cycles. Carrying 12 random nucleotides, a template-switch adaptor labeled each individual cDNA molecule. Every sample returned 2.5 million or more CDR3-containing paired-end reads. In TCRdb, the 5' RACE reads were re-called with MiXCR into one record per CDR3 protein. The sample holds 730,000 or so distinct CDR3 sequences, approximately 40% seen once. The receptor was derived from an older man in good health. Sequenced input: blood. The chain uses TRBV11-2 and TRBJ1-4; TRBD1 agrees at 11 bases. The CDR3 sequence: CASSLRGLGDRGTFTNEKLFF. CDR3 sequence (DNA): TGTGCCAGCAGCTTAAGGGGCTTAGGGGACAGGGGGACGTTCACTAATGAAAAACTGTTTTTT.